Described below is a single T cell receptor beta chain sequence and its context. Its specificity is unknown. The source of the sample is a study of CD8+ T cells in alopecia areata. At the level of the study: Patients received oral tofacitinib, 5 to 10 mg twice daily, for moderate-to-severe alopecia areata.

The authors extracted RNA and reverse transcribed it into cDNA as the sequencing template. Some clones are missing from TCRdb's copy, which holds only in-frame ones; the method was immunoSEQ multiplex PCR. Found here are roughly 100,000 clones, roughly 45% of them singletons; the top ten hold roughly 18%. Study results and caveats: Many expanded lesional clones remained in scalp and blood on tofacitinib. Researchers reported that TCR sharing among patients proved less clear than in mice, possibly HLA-linked.

Treatment described: oral pan-JAK inhibitor, 5-10 mg twice daily. Germline V gives CDR1 MNHNS, CDR2 SASEGT. With V trimmed by 4 bases and J by 0 bases, 13 bases remained unmatched. The CDR3 is 19 residues long. The sample consisted of CD8+ T cells sorted from blood, taken at week 24, from a patient treated with tofacitinib. This chain links TRBV6-1 with TRBJ2-7; 12 nucleotides match TRBD2. This clonotype was obtained from a human donor with alopecia areata. The CDR3 is CASSGGGRETSGSSYEQYF. The CDR3 DNA reads TGTGCCAGCAGTGGCGGGGGGCGCGAGACTAGCGGGAGCTCCTACGAGCAGTACTTC.